This T cell receptor (beta chain) was recovered during a study of CD8 T cells in Susac syndrome. Reverse transcription of about 0.45 to 1 ug RNA used random hexamers. immunoSEQ multiplex PCR amplified TCR beta CDR3 across 54 Vbeta, 13 Jbeta. TCRdb fed the immunoSEQ multiplex PCR reads into MiXCR, producing one record per CDR3 protein. The table shows 200,000 to 250,000 distinct CDR3 sequences, with around nine tenths occurring only once. A word on this clonotype: The antigen remains unidentified.

Notes on the study in general: The authors acknowledged that their TCR sequencing and HLA analysis involved a relatively small number of individuals.

The sequenced sample was CD8+ T cells from PBMCs. This sequence originates from a human donor with multiple sclerosis.

The CDR3 nucleotides read TGTGCCAGTAGTATGGGCTCCGCGGCAACAGATACGCAGTATTTT. Residues: CASSMGSAATDTQYF. The chain employs TRBV19 and TRBJ2-3; no definite D call. Germline V CDR1 and CDR2: LNHDA, SQIVND (reference sequence). The V gene lost 3 bases and the J gene lost 3 bases, with 13 bases spanning the gap. The length of the CDR3 is 15 residues.